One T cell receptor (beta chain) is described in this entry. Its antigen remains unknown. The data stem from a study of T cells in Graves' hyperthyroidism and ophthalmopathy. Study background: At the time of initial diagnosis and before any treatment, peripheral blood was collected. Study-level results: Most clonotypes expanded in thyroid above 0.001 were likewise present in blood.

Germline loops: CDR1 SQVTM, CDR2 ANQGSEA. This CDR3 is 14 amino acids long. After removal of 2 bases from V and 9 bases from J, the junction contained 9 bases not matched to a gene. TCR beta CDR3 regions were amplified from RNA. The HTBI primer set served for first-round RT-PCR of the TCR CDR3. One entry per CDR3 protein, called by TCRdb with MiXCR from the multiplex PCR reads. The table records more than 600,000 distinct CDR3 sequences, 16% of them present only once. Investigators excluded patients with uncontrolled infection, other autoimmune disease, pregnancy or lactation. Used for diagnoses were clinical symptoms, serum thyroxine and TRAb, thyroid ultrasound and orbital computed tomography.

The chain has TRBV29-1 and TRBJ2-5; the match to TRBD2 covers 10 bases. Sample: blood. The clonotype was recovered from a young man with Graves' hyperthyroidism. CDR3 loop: CSVETSGVWVAQYF. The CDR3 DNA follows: TGCAGCGTTGAAACTAGCGGGGTCTGGGTGGCCCAGTACTTC.